Following are 19 T cell receptor beta chains from one sample sequenced in a study of T cell responses to AZD1222 COVID-19 vaccine. The data were produced by immunoSEQ multiplex PCR, yet TCRdb's version contains in-frame clones alone and is incomplete. Among 120,000 to 150,000 clones listed, 82% were seen once. The sequenced sample was peripheral blood, obtained on day 0 of MenACWY control vaccination. Receptor source: an adult in good health.

The chain joins TRBV11-3 to TRBJ2-1; D call uncertain. CDR1 and CDR2 (germline): SGHNT, YENEEA. V dropped 5 bases and J dropped 0 bases, with 8 bases sitting between them. The CDR3 is made up of 14 amino acids. CDR3 in DNA: TGTGCCAGCAGCCTCGGACCCTCCTACAATGAGCAGTTCTTC. The encoded protein is CASSLGPSYNEQFF.

V gene TRBV5-1 combines with J gene TRBJ2-5; D may match TRBD1 or TRBD2 (6 bases each). CDR1 and CDR2 from the germline V gene are SGHRS and YFSETQ. The germline V and J ends were trimmed by 0 bases and 4 bases, with 13 bases remaining between them. This CDR3 comprises 15 residues. The CDR3 here is CASSLGEATGETQYF. Written as DNA, the CDR3 is TGCGCCAGCAGCTTGGGGGAGGCGACAGGAGAGACCCAGTACTTC.

The J gene is TRBJ1-2, the V gene TRBV6-5; 9 nucleotides line up with TRBD1. Losses at the gene ends were 2 bases for V and 2 bases for J; bases not matched to a gene: 6. The CDR3 spans 16 residues. Germline-derived CDR1 and CDR2 are MNHEY and SVGAGI. This chain's CDR3 is CASSYEQGARNYGYTF. The CDR3 DNA reads TGTGCCAGCAGTTACGAACAGGGGGCGCGAAACTATGGCTACACCTTC.

This clone has a single count. V and J are TRBV3-1 (or the pseudogene TRBV3-2) and TRBJ1-3, with D hard to call. With 1 base removed from V and 7 bases from J, the gap between germline ends came to 2 bases. The CDR3 is 11 residues long. Germline CDR1 and CDR2: LGHDT and YNNKEL (reference sequence). CDR3: CASSQANTIYF. The DNA for the CDR3 is TGTGCCAGCAGCCAAGCCAACACCATATATTTT.

This rearrangement joins TRBV9 to TRBJ1-1; D remains unclear. Trimming left V 0 bases short and J 1 base short, with 7 bases between. The V gene's germline CDR1 is SGDLS and CDR2 YYNGEE. The CDR3 is made up of 14 amino acids. For the CDR3, the DNA is TGTGCCAGCAGCGTAGGACGGGAGAACACTGAAGCTTTCTTT. As protein: CASSVGRENTEAFF.

This clone was observed a handful of times. Here the CDR3 DNA reads TGTGCCAGCAGCCTGCTGGTGGCGGGGGACTCCGATGTCCACTACAATGAGCAGTTCTTC. It yields the protein CASSLLVAGDSDVHYNEQFF. The rearrangement links TRBV3-1 (or the pseudogene TRBV3-2) to TRBJ2-1; 7 bases align to TRBD2. V dropped 4 bases and J dropped 3; count of bases not matched to a gene: 21. The CDR3 is made up of 20 amino acids. In germline, CDR1 is LGHDT, CDR2 YNNKEL (reference sequence).

The J gene is TRBJ1-3, the V gene TRBV10-3; TRBD1 matches at 8 bases. The CDR3 spans 12 residues. The germline gives CDR1 ENHRY, CDR2 SYGVKD. V lost 11 bases, J lost 4 bases, and 4 bases stayed unmatched. The CDR3 is CALRTGGNTIYF. The CDR3 region has the DNA TGTGCCTTAAGGACAGGGGGAAACACCATATATTTT.

The chain carries TRBV11-3 and TRBJ2-2; unclear D gene. The CDR3 contains 15 residues. The germline V and J ends were trimmed by 4 bases and 7 bases, with 16 bases remaining between them. Germline V CDR1 and CDR2: SGHNT, YENEEA. The CDR3 nucleotides read TGTGCCAGCAGCTACGAAGTGGGGTTGGGCGGGGAGCTGTTTTTT. It specifies CASSYEVGLGGELFF.

The chain carries TRBV4-2 and TRBJ1-4; 10 nucleotides line up with TRBD1. The V gene end was trimmed by 1 base and the J gene end by 6 bases; junction bases not matched to a gene: 2. CDR1 is LGHNA, CDR2 YNFKEQ, per germline. The CDR3 length is 15 residues. The CDR3 DNA follows: TGTGCCAGCAGCCAAGGGGGGACAGGGGATGAAAAACTGTTTTTT. Translation: CASSQGGTGDEKLFF.

The chain has TRBV6-1 and TRBJ1-5; perhaps TRBD1 as D (5 bases). The CDR3 covers 12 residues. Trimming left V 3 bases short and J 16 bases short, with 16 bases between. Per the germline V gene, CDR1 is MNHNS and CDR2 is SASEGT. The CDR3 region is CASSDGTQHHHF. The CDR3 region has the DNA TGTGCCAGCAGTGATGGGACTCAACATCACCATTTT.

The chain joins TRBV2 to TRBJ1-4; D is perhaps TRBD1 (6 bases). CDR1 is SNHLY and CDR2 is FYNNEI in the germline V gene. There are 13 residues in the CDR3. V lost 6 bases and J lost 6, with 11 bases in between. In DNA, the CDR3 is TGTGCCAGCAGCCCCGGGACATATGAAAAACTGTTTTTT. This encodes CASSPGTYEKLFF.

The chain uses TRBV3-1 (or the pseudogene TRBV3-2) and TRBJ2-2; unclear D gene. This CDR3 has 15 amino acids. The V gene's germline CDR1 is LGHDT and CDR2 YNNKEL (reference sequence). V lost 6 bases and J 4 bases, leaving 15 bases between the germline ends. CDR3 nucleotide sequence: TGTGCCAGCAGTCCCTCCGCTAGTAGCACCGGGGAGCTGTTTTTT. Its protein product is CASSPSASSTGELFF.

The V and J genes are TRBV7-9 and TRBJ2-7; perhaps TRBD2 as D (6 bases). This CDR3 has 13 amino acids. Trimming removed 5 bases from V and 7 bases from J, with 15 bases in between. Germline V gene sequence: CDR1 SEHNR, CDR2 FQNEAQ (reference sequence). The CDR3 DNA follows: TGTGCCAGCAGCCCCTACGCGGAGGGGGAGCAGTACGTC. It is translated as CASSPYAEGEQYV.

V gene TRBV6-5 combines with J gene TRBJ1-6, with D maybe TRBD1 (5 bases). V lost 2 bases and J lost 10, with 12 bases in between. Germline V gene lookup returns CDR1 MNHEY and CDR2 SVGAGI. The CDR3 extends over 14 amino acids. The DNA of the CDR3 is TGTGCCAGCAGTTACGGCCAGGGCGGCTCACCCCTCCACTTT. Residues: CASSYGQGGSPLHF.

The chain carries TRBV29-1 and TRBJ2-2; a possible D gene is TRBD2 (6 bases). Germline V gene data show CDR1 as SQVTM and CDR2 as ANQGSEA. The CDR3 covers 15 residues. The V end was cut by 6 bases, the J end by 6 bases, with 20 bases between. This CDR3 is CSVPNPGSGAGELFF. The CDR3 bases are TGCAGCGTCCCCAATCCGGGCTCGGGAGCCGGGGAGCTGTTTTTT.

This clone was counted a few times. The chain couples TRBV6-6 to TRBJ1-2; D is possibly TRBD1 (6 bases). The V and J ends lost 6 bases and 0 bases respectively, with 11 bases between them. Germline V gives CDR1 MNHNY, CDR2 SVGAGI (reference sequence). CDR3 length: 14 amino acids. The CDR3 nucleotides are TGTGCCAGCAGGGACAGTTCCTCTAACTATGGCTACACCTTC. Translation: CASRDSSSNYGYTF.

The V and J genes are TRBV9 and TRBJ2-2, with TRBD2 matching over 10 bases. This CDR3 spans 15 amino acids. The V and J ends lost 2 bases and 3 bases, in that order; junction bases with no gene match: 1. Per the germline V gene, CDR1 is SGDLS and CDR2 is YYNGEE. The CDR3 nucleotides read TGTGCCAGCAGCGTTAGCGGGGGGTACACCGGGGAGCTGTTTTTT. Translating gives CASSVSGGYTGELFF.

Concerning this clone: Other nucleotide sequences from this sample produce the same CDR3. The V gene is TRBV4-1, the J gene TRBJ1-1; D gene ambiguous. The CDR3 loop spans 13 amino acids. The ends were cut back, 5 bases at V and 1 base at J, with 8 bases in the middle. CDR1 is MGHRA and CDR2 is YSYEKL in the germline V gene. Written as DNA, the CDR3 is TGCGCCAGCAGCGACCGGGGGAACACTGAAGCTTTCTTT. Its translation is CASSDRGNTEAFF.

This clone came up once. The J gene is TRBJ2-6, the V gene TRBV5-1; tentatively, D is TRBD2 (6 bases). V shed 4 bases and J shed 2 bases, with 7 bases lying between them. CDR1 is SGHRS and CDR2 is YFSETQ in the germline V gene. This CDR3 spans 14 amino acids. Here the CDR3 reads CASSGGTGANVLTF. The CDR3 DNA reads as TGCGCCAGCAGCGGAGGGACTGGGGCCAACGTCCTGACTTTC.